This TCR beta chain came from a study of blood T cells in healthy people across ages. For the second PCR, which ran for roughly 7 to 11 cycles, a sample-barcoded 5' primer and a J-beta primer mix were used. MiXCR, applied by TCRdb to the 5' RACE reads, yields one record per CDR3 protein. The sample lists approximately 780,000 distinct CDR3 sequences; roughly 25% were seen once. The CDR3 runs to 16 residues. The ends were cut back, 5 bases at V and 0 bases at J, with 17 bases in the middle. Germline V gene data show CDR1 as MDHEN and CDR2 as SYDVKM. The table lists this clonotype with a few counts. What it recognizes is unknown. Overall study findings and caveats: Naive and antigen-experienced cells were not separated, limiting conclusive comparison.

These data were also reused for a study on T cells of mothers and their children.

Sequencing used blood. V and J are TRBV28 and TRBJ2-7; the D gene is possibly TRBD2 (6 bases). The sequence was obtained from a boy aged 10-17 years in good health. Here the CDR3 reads CASSPGAAGSSYEQYF. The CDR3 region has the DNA TGTGCCAGCAGTCCTGGGGCGGCGGGATCCTCCTACGAGCAGTACTTC.